Following are 10 T cell receptor beta chains from one sample sequenced in a study of cytomegalovirus exposure and HLA in healthy donors. PCR used 60 Vbeta primers and 13 Jbeta primers. TCRdb keeps only in-frame clones here, not all; method: immunoSEQ multiplex PCR. The profile shows roughly 170,000 clones, around 80% of them singletons. Sequencing input: PBMCs. The receptor set was obtained from a woman aged 25 to 39 in good health and CMV-seronegative.

This sequence joins TRBV9 and TRBJ2-5, with TRBD1 matching 8 bases. The CDR3 contains 16 residues. The ends lost 0 bases at V and 2 bases at J; junction bases unmatched: 6. Germline values: CDR1 SGDLS, CDR2 YYNGEE. The CDR3 sequence is CASSVEDRESQETQYF. The CDR3 DNA is TGTGCCAGCAGCGTAGAGGACAGGGAAAGTCAAGAGACCCAGTACTTC. The whole variable domain, filled in from reference TRBV9 and TRBJ2-5, reads DSGVTQTPKHLITATGQRVTLRCSPRSGDLSVYWYQQSLDQGLQFLIQYYNGEERAKGNILERFSAQQFPDLHSELNLSSLELGDSALYFCASSVEDRESQETQYFGPGTRLLVL.

The chain couples TRBV29-1 to TRBJ2-5; unclear D gene. V gave up 7 bases and J gave up 6 bases, with 9 bases separating them. The CDR3 is 10 residues long. Germline V gives CDR1 SQVTM, CDR2 ANQGSEA. CDR3 bases: TGCAGCGGCGAAACCCAGACCCAGTACTTC. Its protein product is CSGETQTQYF.

This chain connects TRBV5-6 to TRBJ2-4; D is possibly TRBD2 (5 bases). The CDR3 totals 13 residues. CDR1 and CDR2 (germline): SGHDT, YYEEEE. V was cut by 1 base and J by 9 bases, with 11 bases left in between. The CDR3 loop reads CASSLLGRGIQYF. DNA of the CDR3: TGTGCCAGCAGCTTGCTGGGTCGGGGCATTCAGTACTTC.

The chain couples TRBV7-9 to TRBJ2-5, with unresolved D. The end of the DNA is better explained by TRBJ2-7, so the J call may be wrong. The V gene's germline CDR1 is SEHNR and CDR2 FQNEAQ (reference sequence). The length of the CDR3 is 14 residues. DNA of the CDR3: TGTGCCAGCAGCTTAGAAGATGTTCCCTACGAGCAGTACTTC. Translated, it gives CASSLEDVPYEQYF.

The V call is TRBV4-3, the J call TRBJ2-7; 7 bases align to TRBD1. The CDR3 has 16 amino acids. CDR1 is LGHNA and CDR2 is YSLEER in the germline V gene. V was clipped by 0 bases and J by 5 bases; unmatched bases: 10. The CDR3 here is CASSQEGVTGLDEQYF. The CDR3 nucleotides are TGCGCCAGCAGCCAAGAAGGGGTGACAGGGTTAGACGAGCAGTACTTC.

The chain has TRBV5-4 and TRBJ1-1; perhaps TRBD1 as D (6 bases). V was trimmed by 4 bases and J by 0 bases, leaving 13 bases between them. This CDR3 has 15 amino acids. The V gene's germline CDR1 is SGHNT and CDR2 YYREEE (reference sequence). CDR3 nucleotides: TGTGCCAGCAGCCTACCACAGGGCGTGAACACTGAAGCTTTCTTT. Translating gives CASSLPQGVNTEAFF. The full variable domain, in which reference TRBV5-4 and TRBJ1-1 provide the parts outside the CDR3, is ETGVTQSPTHLIKTRGQQVTLRCSSQSGHNTVSWYQQALGQGPQFIFQYYREEENGRGNFPPRFSGLQFPNYSSELNVNALELDDSALYLCASSLPQGVNTEAFFGQGTRLTVV.

This clone was seen once. This rearrangement joins TRBV12-2 to TRBJ1-1. TRBV12-2 is classified as a pseudogene. CDR3 length equals 13 residues. DNA of the CDR3: TGTGCAAGTCGGTTACAGGGAGGCACTGAAGCTTTCTTT. It translates to CASRLQGGTEAFF.

The chain has TRBV28 and TRBJ1-4, with D possibly being TRBD1 (5 bases). This CDR3 spans 15 amino acids. Germline CDR1 reads MDHEN; CDR2 reads SYDVKM. The V end was cut by 1 base, the J end by 7 bases, with 13 bases between. CDR3 region: CASSLYRAGSEKLFF. CDR3 DNA sequence: TGTGCCAGCAGTTTATATCGGGCAGGGTCTGAAAAACTGTTTTTT.

V usage is TRBV28 and J usage is TRBJ2-6, with 8 bases matching TRBD2. Trimming took 5 bases from V and 3 from J; bases not matched to a gene: 3. The CDR3 consists of 15 residues. From germline, CDR1 is MDHEN and CDR2 SYDVKM. Here the CDR3 DNA reads TGTGCCAGCAGTCGGGGGGGCGGTGGGGCCAACGTCCTGACTTTC. Amino acid sequence: CASSRGGGGANVLTF.

This clone was counted once. The chain employs TRBV28 and TRBJ1-2; 8 positions match TRBD1. CDR3 size: 18 residues. CDR1 is MDHEN and CDR2 is SYDVKM in the germline V gene. V lost 2 bases, J lost 5 bases, and 16 bases stayed unmatched. This CDR3 is CASSLPGTGALMPYGYTF. CDR3 sequence (DNA): TGTGCCAGCAGTTTACCCGGGACAGGTGCCCTAATGCCGTATGGCTACACCTTC.